A selection of T cell receptor beta chains follows, all from one sample in a study of T cells in Graves' hyperthyroidism and ophthalmopathy. TCRdb passed the multiplex PCR reads through MiXCR, listing each CDR3 protein once. This sample has hundreds of thousands of distinct CDR3 sequences, with about 20% found just once. Sequenced: blood. Source of these receptors: a man aged 25-40 years with Graves' ophthalmopathy. Both conserved end residues are part of each CDR3. The D gene is left open where the match is weak. The size field is filled for only some rows; it gives once, few, many or a size class.

few,.,TRBV28,TRBJ1-5,TGTGCCAGCAGTTTGGACAGCCCTAGCAATCAGCCCCAGCATTTT,CASSLDSPSNQPQHF
few,TRBD1,TRBV3-1,TRBJ2-5,TGTGCCAGCAGCCAATTCCCCCGACAGGGGTCCCAAGAGACCCAGTACTTC,CASSQFPRQGSQETQYF
few,.,TRBV9,TRBJ2-3,TGTGCCAGCAGCGTTGACAGGAGCACAGATACGCAGTATTTT,CASSVDRSTDTQYF
.,TRBD1,TRBV6-1,TRBJ1-6,TGTGCCAGCAGTACCGGGACAGCGTATTCACCCCTCCACTTT,CASSTGTAYSPLHF
.,.,TRBV28,TRBJ1-3,TGTGCCAGCAGTTTGAGGAGAAACACCATATATTTT,CASSLRRNTIYF
few,.,TRBV7-3,TRBJ2-3,TGTGCCAGCAGCGCCTATAGCGCTTCTAGCACAGATACGCAGTATTTT,CASSAYSASSTDTQYF
.,.,TRBV11-2,TRBJ2-1,TGTGCCAGCAGCTTGGCTTCCCATGAGCAGTTCTTC,CASSLASHEQFF
.,.,TRBV20-1,TRBJ1-1,TGCAGTGCTAGGGACCTTAACACTGAAGCTTTCTTT,CSARDLNTEAFF
few,.,TRBV30,TRBJ1-1,TGTGCCTGGAGTGTTTTAGGGCTGAACACTGAAGCTTTCTTT,CAWSVLGLNTEAFF
.,TRBD2,TRBV12-3/TRBV12-4,TRBJ2-1,TGTGCCAGCAGTTCCCTAGCGGGGCCGTCCTACAATGAGCGGTTCTTC,CASSSLAGPSYNERFF
few,TRBD2,TRBV18,TRBJ2-7,TGTGCCAGCTCACCATCAATAGCGGGTACCTACTACGAGCAGTACTTC,CASSPSIAGTYYEQYF
.,TRBD1,TRBV19,TRBJ2-3,TGTGCCAGTAGGACAGGGGGAGATACGCAGTATTTT,CASRTGGDTQYF
once,.,TRBV12-5,TRBJ2-7,TGTGCTAATGGTTGGACTCCTACCTACGAGCAGTACTTC,CANGWTPTYEQYF
few,.,TRBV24-1,TRBJ2-7,TGTGCCACCAGTGCCTCAGGGGGGAGCTCCTACGAGCAGTACTTC,CATSASGGSSYEQYF
.,TRBD2,TRBV6-5,TRBJ2-1,TGTGCCAGCAGTTACTCGATCAACGGACTAGGTCGATTTGAGCAGTTCTTC,CASSYSINGLGRFEQFF
.,TRBD1,TRBV12-3/TRBV12-4,TRBJ1-2,TGTGCCAGCAGGACCGACAGGGGAAAGGGCTATGGCTACACCTTC,CASRTDRGKGYGYTF
.,.,TRBV9,TRBJ2-7,TGTGCCAGCAGTTCCTTCTTGCTCTACGAGCAGTACTTC,CASSSFLLYEQYF
many,TRBD1,TRBV6-5,TRBJ2-7,TGTGCCAGCAGTTACTCGAGGGGGCCAAACCCCTACGAGCAGTACTTC,CASSYSRGPNPYEQYF
.,.,TRBV28,TRBJ1-5,TGTGCCAGCAGTCCGAAAACAGGGAATCAGCCCCAGCATTTT,CASSPKTGNQPQHF
many,TRBD1,TRBV3-1,TRBJ1-1,TGTGCCAGCAGCCAAACAGGGGGGAGCACTGAAGCTTTCTTT,CASSQTGGSTEAFF
.,.,TRBV6-1,TRBJ1-6,TGTGCCAGCAGACAGGGTGACTCACCCCTCCACTTT,CASRQGDSPLHF
.,.,TRBV11-1,TRBJ2-2,TGTGCCAGCAGCTTTTTAGCGAGTAACACCGGGGAGCTGTTTTTT,CASSFLASNTGELFF
.,TRBD1,TRBV27,TRBJ1-1,TGTGCCAGCAGTTTCCTCGACAGGGACACTGAAGCTTTCTTT,CASSFLDRDTEAFF
many,.,TRBV18,TRBJ1-1,TGTGCCAGCTCACCGTCGGGGATTACTGAAGCTTTCTTT,CASSPSGITEAFF
few,.,TRBV27,TRBJ1-1,TGTGCCAGCAACGCGGATTCGGGCACTGAAGCTTTCTTT,CASNADSGTEAFF
many,.,TRBV28,TRBJ1-2,TGTGCCAGCAGTCGGACGGATGGCTACACCTTC,CASSRTDGYTF
many,.,TRBV11-2,TRBJ2-5,TGTGCCAGCAAAGGTCTCCGGGCCGGGGAGACCCAGTACTTC,CASKGLRAGETQYF
many,.,TRBV11-2,TRBJ1-2,TGTGCCAGCAGCTTAGGTCGCTTTAACTATGGCTACACCTTC,CASSLGRFNYGYTF
.,.,TRBV3-1,TRBJ1-2,TGTGCCAGCAGTCTAGGACCTTCCGCTAACTATGGCTACACCTTC,CASSLGPSANYGYTF
many,.,TRBV20-1,TRBJ2-7,TGCAGTGCTAGAATCTGGCGGGAGACAGGGGAGCAGTACTTC,CSARIWRETGEQYF
.,.,TRBV29-1,TRBJ1-1,TGCAGCGTCGACTTACAGGGATATGTAGCTTTCTTT,CSVDLQGYVAFF
few,.,TRBV6-5,TRBJ2-2,TGTGCCAGCAGTTATGGTGCAGTTAACACCGGGGAGCTGTTTTTT,CASSYGAVNTGELFF
many,.,TRBV3-1,TRBJ1-1,TGTGCCAGCAGCCAAGAGGGGCGAAGGAACACTGAAGCTTTCTTT,CASSQEGRRNTEAFF
few,.,TRBV28,TRBJ1-5,TGTGCCAGCAGTTTTCCGGGGAACGTGCCCCAGCATTTT,CASSFPGNVPQHF
.,TRBD2,TRBV12-3/TRBV12-4,TRBJ2-1,TGTGCCAGCAACCTACCGACGGGCGGGAGGGACTACAATGAGCAGTTCTTC,CASNLPTGGRDYNEQFF
.,.,TRBV15,TRBJ1-5,TGTGCCACCAGCAGAGTCAGTAGCAATCAGCCCCAGCATTTT,CATSRVSSNQPQHF
few,TRBD2,TRBV3-1,TRBJ2-1,TGTGCCAGCAGCCAGGCGGGAGGCAATGAGCAGTTCTTC,CASSQAGGNEQFF
few,.,TRBV4-2,TRBJ1-3,TGTGCCAGCAGCCCGACGGTCGCAAGTTCGGGAAACACCATATATTTT,CASSPTVASSGNTIYF
.,TRBD1,TRBV7-9,TRBJ2-1,TGTGCCAGCAGCACCACGCCCGGGACAGGGGAGCAGTTCTTC,CASSTTPGTGEQFF
.,.,TRBV19,TRBJ1-1,TGTGCCAGTTCTGAGGGGCGGAGGAACACTGAAGCTTTCTTT,CASSEGRRNTEAFF
few,.,TRBV19,TRBJ2-5,TGTGCCAGTAGTGTTATTAAAGGACAGCTACAAGAGACCCAGTACTTC,CASSVIKGQLQETQYF
.,.,TRBV13,TRBJ2-5,TGTGCCAGCAGCTTAGCAGGGGACCAACAACAAGAGACCCAGTACTTC,CASSLAGDQQQETQYF
many,.,TRBV11-3,TRBJ1-1,TGTGCCAGCAGGATGGACCGGGTGGAGAATGAAGCTTTCTTT,CASRMDRVENEAFF
few,.,TRBV18,TRBJ1-3,TGTGCCAGCTCACCATCGGAAGTCCACTCTGGAAACACCATATATTTT,CASSPSEVHSGNTIYF
.,TRBD2,TRBV19,TRBJ2-1,TGTGCCAGTAGTATTCAGATAGCGGGAGGCAATGAGCAGTTCTTC,CASSIQIAGGNEQFF
many,TRBD1,TRBV2,TRBJ1-2,TGTGCCAGCTTAGGGACAGGGGATGGCTACACCTTC,CASLGTGDGYTF
.,.,TRBV7-8,TRBJ1-6,TGTGCCAGCAGCTTAGCGCCATCGGGACGAGCGATTTCACCCCTCCACTTT,CASSLAPSGRAISPLHF